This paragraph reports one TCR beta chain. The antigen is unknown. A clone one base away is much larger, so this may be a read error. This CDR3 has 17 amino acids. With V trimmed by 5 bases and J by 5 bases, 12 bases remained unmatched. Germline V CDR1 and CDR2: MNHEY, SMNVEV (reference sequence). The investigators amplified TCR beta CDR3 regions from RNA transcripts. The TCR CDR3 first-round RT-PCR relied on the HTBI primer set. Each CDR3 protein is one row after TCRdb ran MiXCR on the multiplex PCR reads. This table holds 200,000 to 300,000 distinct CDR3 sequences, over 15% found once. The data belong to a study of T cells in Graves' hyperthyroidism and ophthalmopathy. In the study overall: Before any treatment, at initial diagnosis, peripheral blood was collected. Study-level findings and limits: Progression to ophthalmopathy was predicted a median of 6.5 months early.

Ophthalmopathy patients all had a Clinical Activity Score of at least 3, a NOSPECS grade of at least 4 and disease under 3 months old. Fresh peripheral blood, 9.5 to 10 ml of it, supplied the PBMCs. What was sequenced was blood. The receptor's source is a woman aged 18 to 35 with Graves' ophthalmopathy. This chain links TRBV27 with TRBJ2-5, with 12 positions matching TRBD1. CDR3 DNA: TGTGCCAGCAGTGGGTCGGGACAGGGGGCGCTGGGGGAGACCCAGTACTTC. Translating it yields CASSGSGQGALGETQYF.